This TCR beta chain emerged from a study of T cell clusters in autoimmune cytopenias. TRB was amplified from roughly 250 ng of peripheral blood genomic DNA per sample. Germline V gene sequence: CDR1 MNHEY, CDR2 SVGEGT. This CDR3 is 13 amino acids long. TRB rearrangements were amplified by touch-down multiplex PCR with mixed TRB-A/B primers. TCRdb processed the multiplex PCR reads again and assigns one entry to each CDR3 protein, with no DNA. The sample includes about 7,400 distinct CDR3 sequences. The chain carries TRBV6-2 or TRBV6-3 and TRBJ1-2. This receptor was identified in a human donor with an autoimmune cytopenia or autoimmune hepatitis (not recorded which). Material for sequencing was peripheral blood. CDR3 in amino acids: CASSLGRQGGYTF.